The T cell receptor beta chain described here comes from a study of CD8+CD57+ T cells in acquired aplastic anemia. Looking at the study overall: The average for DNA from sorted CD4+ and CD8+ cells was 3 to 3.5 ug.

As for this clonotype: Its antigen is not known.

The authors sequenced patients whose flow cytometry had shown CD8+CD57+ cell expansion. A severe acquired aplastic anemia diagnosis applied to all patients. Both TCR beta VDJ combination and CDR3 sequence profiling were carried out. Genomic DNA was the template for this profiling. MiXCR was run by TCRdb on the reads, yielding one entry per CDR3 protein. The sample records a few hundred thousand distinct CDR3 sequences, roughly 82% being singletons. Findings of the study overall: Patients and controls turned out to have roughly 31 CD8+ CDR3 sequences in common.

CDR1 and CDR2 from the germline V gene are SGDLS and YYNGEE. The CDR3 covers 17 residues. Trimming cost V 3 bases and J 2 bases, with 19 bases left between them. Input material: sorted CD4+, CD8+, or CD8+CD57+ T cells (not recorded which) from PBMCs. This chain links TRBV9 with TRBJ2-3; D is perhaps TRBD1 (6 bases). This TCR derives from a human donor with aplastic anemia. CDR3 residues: CASSAMAGQRTTDTQYF. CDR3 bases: TGTGCCAGCAGCGCGATGGCTGGACAGAGAACCACAGATACGCAGTATTTT.